One and the same sample provided the 5 T cell receptor beta chains below, sequenced in a study of post-analysis software for immune sequencing data (dated by TCRdb to 2014 to 2015). The paper's findings and limits, for the study overall: Roughly 5 TRBV segments, including TRBV5-6, TRBV5-1 and TRBV20-1, were significantly more frequent in patients than controls.

Their antigens remain unidentified. The receptor library was made with PCR. The reads were generated on an Illumina HiSeq 2500. Unique molecular identifiers were incorporated into TCR beta cDNA libraries to reduce PCR and sequencing biases. The raw public data were reprocessed by TCRdb itself: fastp quality trimming at Q25, MiXCR clonotype calling, in-frame beta chains only. Identical CDR3 protein sequences are pooled into one entry, listed with their most common genes and DNA. A total of roughly 800,000 distinct CDR3 sequences appear in this sample, just under 30% of them only once. The ten largest clones add up to approximately 0.6% of the sample. Sample: blood. The receptors come from a girl aged 5-17 years with multiple sclerosis.

This chain joins TRBV7-2 and TRBJ2-3; tentatively, D is TRBD2 (6 bases). CDR1 is SGHTA and CDR2 is FQGNSA in the germline V gene. The V and J ends lost 5 bases and 2 bases respectively, with 17 bases between them. The CDR3 totals 16 residues. The CDR3 sequence: CASSRGSTSSTDTQYF. The CDR3 bases are TGTGCCAGCAGCCGGGGGTCCACCTCTTCCACAGATACGCAGTATTTT.

This clonotype was seen a handful of times. J is TRBJ2-3 and V is TRBV4-3; TRBD2 might be the D (5 bases). Trimming removed 1 base from V and 6 bases from J, with 32 bases in between. Germline V gene sequence: CDR1 LGHNA, CDR2 YSLEER. The CDR3 runs to 21 residues. The CDR3: CASSQGIPRRLASALGDTQYF. CDR3 nucleotides: TGCGCCAGCAGCCAAGGAATTCCTCGGAGGCTGGCCAGCGCTCTGGGGGATACGCAGTATTTT.

The chain carries TRBV7-2 and TRBJ2-3; D gene unclear. With 1 base removed from V and 9 bases from J, the gap between germline ends came to 20 bases. The germline V gene has CDR1 SGHTA and CDR2 FQGNSA. The CDR3 has 16 amino acids. Here the CDR3 reads CASSLGLTTLSRTQYF. The CDR3 DNA follows: TGTGCCAGCAGCTTAGGTTTAACTACTCTGAGTAGGACGCAGTATTTT.

The rearrangement uses TRBV2 and TRBJ2-5; possibly TRBD2 for D (6 bases). With 4 bases removed from V and 9 bases from J, the gap between germline ends came to 15 bases. CDR1 and CDR2 (germline): SNHLY, FYNNEI. This CDR3 is 13 amino acids long. For the CDR3, the DNA is TGTGCCAGCAGTGGGACACGGTCGGGGGCCCAGTACTTC. Residues: CASSGTRSGAQYF.

This clonotype was detected a few times. In nucleotides, the CDR3 is TGCAGTGCTTACAAAGGGACTAGGCTCTCGGATGAGCAGTTCTTC. The encoded protein is CSAYKGTRLSDEQFF. The V call is TRBV20-1, the J call TRBJ2-1, with 8 bases matching TRBD2. The V gene end was trimmed by 5 bases and the J gene end by 8 bases; junction bases not matched to a gene: 14. The CDR3 is 15 residues long. Germline V CDR1 and CDR2: DFQATT, SNEGSKA (reference sequence).